This TCR beta chain came from a study of identical twins. The study's findings and limits: Carriage of fewer insertions was seen in abundant cord blood beta clonotypes, whereas memory repertoires showed none. The degree of excess twin sharing was weaker in beta out-of-frame sequences. Cross-sectional statistical analysis was relied on for the conclusions, without the same donors being followed.

Template switching added a universal primer site; cDNA carried unique molecular identifiers. One entry per CDR3 protein, called by TCRdb with MiXCR from the 5' RACE reads. The sample holds hundreds of thousands of distinct CDR3 sequences, 6% to 6.5% seen once. Turning to this clonotype: The antigen remains undetermined.

This receptor was taken from a man between 18 and 29 years old in good health. The sample comprised naive T cells sorted from blood.

In DNA, the CDR3 is TGTGCCAGCAACGATTGGGGACAGCAAAAAAACATTCAGTACTTC. It yields the protein CASNDWGQQKNIQYF. The chain joins TRBV6-2 or TRBV6-3 to TRBJ2-4; 7 bases are a match to TRBD1. The V gene end was trimmed by 7 bases and the J gene end by 4 bases; junction bases not matched to a gene: 10. The CDR3 contains 15 residues. Germline lookup yields CDR1 MNHEY and CDR2 SVGEGT.